This entry is about one TCR beta chain. No antigen is known for it. The CDR3 length is 14 residues. Germline CDR1 is SQVTM and CDR2 is ANQGSEA. The trim removed 4 bases at V and 4 bases at J, leaving 8 bases unmatched. This sample is part of a study of T-cell memory formation after mild COVID-19. Overall study context: In these data, TCR clusters were largely donor specific. General observations from the study: Clones shrinking between day 15 and 85 showed a balanced CD4/CD8 split, and those that grew later tilted toward CD4+.

5'RACE with constant-segment primers yielded barcoded, UMI-tagged TCR alpha and TCR beta cDNA libraries. TCRdb re-called the 5' RACE reads through MiXCR, storing one row per CDR3 protein. The repertoire holds roughly 620,000 distinct CDR3 sequences, approximately 18% seen once, with more than 10% in the top ten. The specimen was PBMCs or a T cell subset sorted from them (not recorded which). The chain recombines TRBV29-1 with TRBJ2-7; 9 positions agree with TRBD1. This TCR came from an adult woman who had mild COVID-19 (a few samples of this study predate the infection). Cell type and time point are not known. The CDR3 loop is CSVVIWDRAYEQYF. Written as DNA, the CDR3 is TGCAGCGTTGTCATTTGGGACAGGGCTTACGAGCAGTACTTC.